One sample yielded the 16 T cell receptor beta chains listed below, sequenced in a study of blood T cells in healthy people across ages. PCR was performed a second time for about 7 to 12 cycles using a sample-barcoded 5' primer and a J-beta primer mix. TCRdb re-called the 5' RACE reads with MiXCR, one entry per CDR3 protein. The table lists about 930,000 distinct CDR3 sequences, almost 30% of them singletons. These same data were also listed under a study on T cells of mothers and their children.

Sequencing was performed on blood. The receptor source for this set is a woman in her 40s in good health.

This clonotype was recorded many times. The rearrangement joins TRBV4-1 to TRBJ2-5; 14 nucleotides align to TRBD2. Trimming removed 4 bases from V and 5 bases from J; junction bases left unmatched: 12. The germline CDR1 and CDR2 sequences are MGHRA and YSYEKL. This CDR3 has 18 amino acids. CDR3 sequence (DNA): TGCGCCAGCAGCCTCTCCCCCCCGGGACTAGCGGGGGAGGAGACCCAGTACTTC. Translating it yields CASSLSPPGLAGEETQYF.

Note on this clonotype: A read error may be the cause here, since a much bigger clone is one base away. The chain recombines TRBV7-2 with TRBJ2-5; D remains unclear. Germline V lookup: CDR1 SGHTA, CDR2 FQGNSA. V gave up 1 base and J gave up 11 bases, with 14 bases separating them. The CDR3 loop spans 13 amino acids. CDR3 amino acids: CASSLVPGNEQYF. The CDR3 nucleotides are TGTGCCAGCAGCTTAGTCCCTGGGAATGAGCAGTACTTC.

The chain uses TRBV20-1 and TRBJ1-3; a weak D match, TRBD1 (5 bases). Deletions cut 2 bases from V and 0 bases from J, with 11 bases between. Germline CDR1 reads DFQATT; CDR2 reads SNEGSKA (reference sequence). The CDR3 extends over 15 amino acids. CDR3 sequence: CSARSLGGSGNTIYF. As DNA, the CDR3 is TGCAGTGCTAGATCCCTGGGGGGCTCTGGAAACACCATATATTTT.

This clonotype was observed at least ten times. The V gene is TRBV28, the J gene TRBJ1-4; 8 bases match TRBD1. Trimming removed 4 bases from V and 6 bases from J; junction bases left unmatched: 4. Looked up from germline, CDR1 is MDHEN and CDR2 is SYDVKM. The CDR3 consists of 14 residues. The CDR3: CASSSRGLDEKLFF. The CDR3 DNA reads as TGTGCCAGCAGTTCCAGGGGGCTGGATGAAAAACTGTTTTTT.

In its sample, this clonotype was seen a few times. This chain links TRBV27 with TRBJ1-5; D is possibly TRBD1 (5 bases). The V and J ends lost 6 bases and 2 bases respectively, with 11 bases between them. The CDR3 loop spans 14 amino acids. Germline values: CDR1 MNHEY, CDR2 SMNVEV (reference sequence). CDR3 in DNA: TGTGCCAGCAGCTTGACCAGGGGCAATCAGCCCCAGCATTTT. Residues: CASSLTRGNQPQHF.

This clonotype was observed at least ten times. The chain uses TRBV27 and TRBJ2-1, with 8 bases aligning to TRBD1. Germline V gene lookup returns CDR1 MNHEY and CDR2 SMNVEV (reference sequence). Trimming at V came to 7 bases and at J to 6 bases, leaving 5 bases not matched to a gene. CDR3 length: 13 residues. Here the CDR3 DNA reads TGTGCCAGCACTTTCGACAGGGGCAATGAGCAGTTCTTC. It specifies CASTFDRGNEQFF.

The chain's CDR3 is CASSSTGGRSGQPQHF. Here the CDR3 DNA reads TGTGCCAGCAGTTCAACAGGGGGTAGATCAGGTCAGCCCCAGCATTTT. The rearrangement joins TRBV12-3 or TRBV12-4 to TRBJ1-5, with 8 nucleotides matching TRBD1. The CDR3 length is 16 residues. The J segment lost 6 bases and the V segment lost 4 bases, leaving 11 bases of the junction unmatched.

This clonotype showed up just a few times. V gene TRBV15 combines with J gene TRBJ2-1, with a possible D match to TRBD2 (6 bases). Trimming removed 5 bases at V and 2 bases at J, with 16 bases between. CDR3 length: 16 residues. Germline V lookup: CDR1 LNHNV, CDR2 YYDKDF (reference sequence). The CDR3 here is CATSPLGRGTYNEQFF. The CDR3 DNA follows: TGTGCCACCAGCCCCCTGGGGCGGGGCACCTACAATGAGCAGTTCTTC.

Only a few counts were recorded for this clonotype. The chain links TRBV20-1 to TRBJ2-2; a weak D match, TRBD1 (5 bases). Germline V gene data show CDR1 as DFQATT and CDR2 as SNEGSKA (reference sequence). V shed 5 bases and J shed 0 bases, with 16 bases lying between them. The CDR3 spans 16 residues. This chain's CDR3 is CSAWGTASSNTGELFF. DNA of the CDR3: TGCAGTGCTTGGGGCACCGCTTCCTCGAACACCGGGGAGCTGTTTTTT.

The chain carries TRBV6-1 and TRBJ2-1; 8 positions match TRBD2. The germline CDR1 and CDR2 sequences are MNHNS and SASEGT. This CDR3 is 15 amino acids long. The V segment lost 7 bases and the J segment 2 bases; nucleotides outside the gene matches: 7. CDR3 coding DNA: TGTGCCAGCACGAAGCGGGGGAGCCCCTACAATGAGCAGTTCTTC. This gives the protein CASTKRGSPYNEQFF.

The table lists this clonotype with many counts. V is TRBV5-5 and J is TRBJ2-5, with a possible D match to TRBD2 (6 bases). Germline CDR1 reads SGHKS; CDR2 reads YYEKEE (reference sequence). Trimming removed 4 bases at V and 0 bases at J, with 16 bases between. The CDR3 runs to 16 residues. The CDR3 region is CASSPRGTLYQETQYF. The CDR3 coding sequence is TGTGCCAGCAGCCCTCGAGGGACTTTGTACCAAGAGACCCAGTACTTC.

This clonotype was observed many times. The genes are TRBV9 and TRBJ2-1; possibly TRBD2 for D (5 bases). CDR3 size: 16 residues. Germline CDR1 is SGDLS and CDR2 is YYNGEE. V lost 3 bases and J lost 3, with 16 bases in between. CDR3 amino acids: CASSEDSGNLYNEQFF. The CDR3 DNA sequence: TGTGCCAGCAGCGAGGACTCCGGAAATCTCTACAATGAGCAGTTCTTC. The full variable domain, in which reference TRBV9 and TRBJ2-1 provide the parts outside the CDR3, is DSGVTQTPKHLITATGQRVTLRCSPRSGDLSVYWYQQSLDQGLQFLIQYYNGEERAKGNILERFSAQQFPDLHSELNLSSLELGDSALYFCASSEDSGNLYNEQFFGPGTRLTVL.

Worth noting for this clonotype: At one boundary the junction diverges from the germline segment, which might be a read error. J is TRBJ2-1 and V is TRBV28; D remains ambiguous. The CDR3 length is 16 residues. CDR1 and CDR2 (germline): MDHEN, SYDVKM. The CDR3 DNA is TGTGCCAACAGTGTCGGCGGCAGAGGCTCCTACAATGAGCAGTTCTTC. This gives the protein CANSVGGRGSYNEQFF.

The chain is built from TRBV20-1 and TRBJ2-3, with D perhaps given as TRBD1 or TRBD2 (5 bases each). The germline gives CDR1 DFQATT, CDR2 SNEGSKA (reference sequence). The V end lost 4 bases, the J end lost 5 bases, and 19 bases lay between the germline ends. The CDR3 covers 15 residues. The CDR3 spells CSATPMGVRRDTQYF. The CDR3 DNA reads TGCAGTGCTACCCCTATGGGGGTGCGACGAGATACGCAGTATTTT.

This clonotype occurred many times. The chain carries TRBV20-1 and TRBJ2-1, with D unclear. CDR3 size: 13 residues. V was shortened by 1 base and J by 7 bases, with 11 bases between the two germline ends. Germline-derived CDR1 and CDR2 are DFQATT and SNEGSKA (reference sequence). DNA for the CDR3: TGCAGTGCTAGAGGTTGGGAACCTAATGAGCAGTTCTTC. This gives the protein CSARGWEPNEQFF.

This clonotype came up many times. The chain couples TRBV5-1 to TRBJ2-3, with 8 nucleotides matching TRBD2. There are 14 residues in the CDR3. V dropped 7 bases and J dropped 2; count of bases not matched to a gene: 6. CDR1 and CDR2 (germline): SGHRS, YFSETQ. The CDR3 bases are TGCGCCAGCTGGAGCGGGGGACTCACAGATACGCAGTATTTT. This codes for CASWSGGLTDTQYF.